This T cell receptor (beta chain) was found in a study of T cell responses to AZD1222 COVID-19 vaccine. Study-wide background: Pooling of second doses given at about 4 or about 12 weeks was done.

In regard to this clone: The antigen remains unidentified.

The CDR3 consists of 15 residues. Trimming pared 0 bases from V and 2 bases from J, leaving 8 bases between. Findings of the study overall: Clonal diversity was possibly underestimated, and the donors were mostly white British, with more females. Baseline seropositivity characterized only a handful of AZD1222 recipients.

This table comes from immunoSEQ multiplex PCR, and its TCRdb copy is limited to in-frame clones, with some not included. In the table there are 80,000 to 130,000 clones, about 89% of which are singletons. The specimen was peripheral blood, collected on day 0 of AZD1222 vaccination. This receptor was identified in an adult in good health. The rearrangement uses TRBV23-1 and TRBJ1-3, with D possibly TRBD1 on 5 matching bases. TRBV23-1 is an ORF, with its function uncertain. The CDR3 loop reads CASSQSGRAGNTIYF. Written as DNA, the CDR3 is TGCGCCAGCAGTCAATCGGGCAGGGCTGGAAACACCATATATTTT.